This TCR beta chain was captured in a study of blood T cell repertoires in COVID-19. This CDR3 spans 11 amino acids. V was trimmed by 8 bases and J by 11 bases, leaving 18 bases between them. Germline CDR1 and CDR2: DFQATT and SNEGSKA (reference sequence). Per the authors' pipeline: Amplification with reference gene primers provided the estimates of nucleated cell counts. The protocol was immunoSEQ multiplex PCR, while the TCRdb copy is restricted to in-frame clones and leaves out a portion. For V, J and clone size, that table is used; D and trimming come from the DNA. The sample contains about 59,000 clones, 75% to 95% of which appear only once.

The receptor was isolated from a man at least 80 years old with acute or convalescent COVID-19. Material: peripheral blood. The rearrangement links TRBV20-1 to TRBJ1-2; D might be TRBD1 (5 bases). The CDR3 region has the DNA TGCAGTACCCCCCGGGGGGGGATTTACACCTTC. Residues: CSTPRGGIYTF.